The clone carrying this T cell receptor (beta chain) showed up just once. The antigen is undetermined. This record belongs to a study of siplizumab effects on memory and regulatory T cells. This CDR3 is built from 11 residues. The germline V gene encodes CDR1 SGHAT and CDR2 FQNNGV. V lost 2 bases to trimming and J lost 6 bases, with 4 bases between them. The table came from immunoSEQ multiplex PCR; TCRdb's copy has only in-frame clones and leaves some out. The repertoire includes some 100,000 clones, around 95% of them detected once, and under 0.7% sits in the top ten. Points from the study as a whole: The naive T cell population seemed more diverse than memory cells and seemed a major contributor to the alloresponse. Unstimulated subsets were the mapping target of only a minor fraction of alloreactive clones. Siplizumab significantly decreased alloreactive sequences from unstimulated CD4+ memory cells.

Material for sequencing was Tregs sorted from blood. The source is a human donor in good health. The chain carries TRBV11-2 and TRBJ1-1, with D uncertain. The CDR3 DNA reads TGTGCCAGCAGCTTATCTTCTGAAGCTTTCTTT. The encoded protein is CASSLSSEAFF. The whole variable domain, remainder taken from reference TRBV11-2 and TRBJ1-1, is EAGVAQSPRYKIIEKRQSVAFWCNPISGHATLYWYQQILGQGPKLLIQFQNNGVVDDSQLPKDRFSAERLKGVDSTLKIQPAKLEDSAVYLCASSLSSEAFFGQGTRLTVV.